This TCR beta chain was documented in a study of blood T cell repertoires in COVID-19. Using immunoSEQ multiplex PCR, the repertoire was profiled, and TCRdb retains in-frame clones only, with some absent. The data hold roughly 110,000 clones, with roughly 80% observed a single time. This CDR3 spans 15 amino acids. Germline V gene lookup returns CDR1 MNHEY and CDR2 SVGEGT. The trim removed 0 bases at V and 3 bases at J, leaving 3 bases unmatched. The sequencing sample was made of peripheral blood. The receptor comes from a human donor in a cohort sampled during active COVID-19. The chain recombines TRBV6-2 or TRBV6-3 with TRBJ2-3, with 7 positions matching TRBD2. CDR3 sequence reads: CASSYSGGPTDTQYF. Written as DNA, the CDR3 is TGTGCCAGCAGTTACTCGGGAGGGCCAACAGATACGCAGTATTTT.